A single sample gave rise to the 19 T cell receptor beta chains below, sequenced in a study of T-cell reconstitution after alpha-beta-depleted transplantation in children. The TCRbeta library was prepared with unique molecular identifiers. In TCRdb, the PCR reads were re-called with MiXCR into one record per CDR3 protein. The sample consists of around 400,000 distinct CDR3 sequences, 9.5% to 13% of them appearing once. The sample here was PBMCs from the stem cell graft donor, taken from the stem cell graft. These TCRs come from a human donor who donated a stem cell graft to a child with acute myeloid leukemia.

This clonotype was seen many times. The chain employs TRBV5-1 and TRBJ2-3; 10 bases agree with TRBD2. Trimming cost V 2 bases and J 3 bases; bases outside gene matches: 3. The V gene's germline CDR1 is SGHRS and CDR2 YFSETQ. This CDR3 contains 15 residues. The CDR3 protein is CASSLPSGRTDTQYF. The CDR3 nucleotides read TGCGCCAGCAGCTTACCTAGCGGGAGAACAGATACGCAGTATTTT.

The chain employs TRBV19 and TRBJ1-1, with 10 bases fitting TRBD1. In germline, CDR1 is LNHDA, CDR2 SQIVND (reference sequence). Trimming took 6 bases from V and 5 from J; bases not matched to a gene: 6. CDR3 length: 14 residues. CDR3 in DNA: TGTGCCAGTAGACCTGACAGGGGGCGGACTGAAGCTTTCTTT. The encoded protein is CASRPDRGRTEAFF.

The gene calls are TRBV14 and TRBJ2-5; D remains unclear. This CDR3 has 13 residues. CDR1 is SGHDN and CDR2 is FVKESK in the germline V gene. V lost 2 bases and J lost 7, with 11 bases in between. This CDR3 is CASSQFGSGTQYF. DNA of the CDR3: TGTGCCAGCAGCCAATTCGGATCCGGGACCCAGTACTTC.

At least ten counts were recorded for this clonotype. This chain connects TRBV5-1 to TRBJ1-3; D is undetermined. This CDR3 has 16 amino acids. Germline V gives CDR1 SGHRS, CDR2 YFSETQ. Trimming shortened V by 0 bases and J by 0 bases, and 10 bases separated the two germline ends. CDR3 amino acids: CASSLVGGDSGNTIYF. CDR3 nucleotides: TGCGCCAGCAGCTTGGTCGGCGGGGACTCTGGAAACACCATATATTTT.

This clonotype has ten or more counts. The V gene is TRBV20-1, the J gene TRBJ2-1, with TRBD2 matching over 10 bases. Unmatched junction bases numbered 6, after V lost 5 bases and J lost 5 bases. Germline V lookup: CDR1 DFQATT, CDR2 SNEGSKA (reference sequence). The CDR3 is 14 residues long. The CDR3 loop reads CSAPLAGVDNEQFF. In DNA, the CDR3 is TGCAGTGCTCCTCTAGCGGGAGTGGACAATGAGCAGTTCTTC.

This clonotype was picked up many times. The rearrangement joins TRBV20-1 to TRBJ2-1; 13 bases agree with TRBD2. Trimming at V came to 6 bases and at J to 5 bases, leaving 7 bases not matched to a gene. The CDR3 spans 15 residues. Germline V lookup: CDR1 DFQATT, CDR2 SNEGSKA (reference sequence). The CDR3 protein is CSARGTSGMDNEQFF. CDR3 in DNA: TGCAGTGCCCGTGGGACTAGCGGGATGGACAATGAGCAGTTCTTC.

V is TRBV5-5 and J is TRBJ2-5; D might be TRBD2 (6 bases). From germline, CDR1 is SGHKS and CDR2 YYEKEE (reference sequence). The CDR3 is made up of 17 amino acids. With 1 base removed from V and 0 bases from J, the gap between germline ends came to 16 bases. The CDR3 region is CASSLLGWGVNQETQYF. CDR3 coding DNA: TGTGCCAGCAGCTTGTTGGGTTGGGGGGTCAACCAAGAGACCCAGTACTTC.

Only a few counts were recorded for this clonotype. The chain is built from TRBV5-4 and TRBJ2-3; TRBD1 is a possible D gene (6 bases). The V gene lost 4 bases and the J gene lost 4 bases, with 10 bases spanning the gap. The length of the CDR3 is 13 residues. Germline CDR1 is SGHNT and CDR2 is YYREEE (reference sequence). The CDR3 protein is CASSASGADTQYF. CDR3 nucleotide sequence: TGTGCCAGCAGCGCCTCAGGGGCAGATACGCAGTATTTT.

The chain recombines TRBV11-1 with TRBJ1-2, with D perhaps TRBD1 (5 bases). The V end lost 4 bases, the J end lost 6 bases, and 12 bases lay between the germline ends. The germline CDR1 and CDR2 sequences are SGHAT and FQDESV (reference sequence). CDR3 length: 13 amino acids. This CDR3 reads CASSSQGTHGYTF. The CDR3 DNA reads TGTGCCAGCAGCTCTCAGGGCACCCATGGCTACACCTTC.

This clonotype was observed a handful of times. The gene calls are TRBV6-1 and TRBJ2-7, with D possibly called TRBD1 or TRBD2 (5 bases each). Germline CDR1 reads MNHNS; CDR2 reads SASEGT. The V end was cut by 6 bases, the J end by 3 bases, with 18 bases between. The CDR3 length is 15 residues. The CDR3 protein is CASRIRDGVYYEQYF. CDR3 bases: TGTGCCAGCAGGATTAGGGACGGCGTTTACTACGAGCAGTACTTC.

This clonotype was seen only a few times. In nucleotides, the CDR3 is TGCAGTGCACCCACAGGGACAGGGTTCTACAATGAGCAGTTCTTC. Its translation is CSAPTGTGFYNEQFF. This rearrangement joins TRBV20-1 to TRBJ2-1; 9 positions agree with TRBD1. CDR1 is DFQATT and CDR2 is SNEGSKA in the germline V gene (reference sequence). After removal of 6 bases from V and 3 bases from J, the junction contained 9 bases not matched to a gene. CDR3 length: 15 residues.

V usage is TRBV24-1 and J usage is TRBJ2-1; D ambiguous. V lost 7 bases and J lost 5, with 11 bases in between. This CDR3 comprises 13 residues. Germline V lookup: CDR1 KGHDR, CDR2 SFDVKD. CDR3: CATRARLDNEQFF. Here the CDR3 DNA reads TGTGCCACCAGAGCTAGATTGGACAATGAGCAGTTCTTC.

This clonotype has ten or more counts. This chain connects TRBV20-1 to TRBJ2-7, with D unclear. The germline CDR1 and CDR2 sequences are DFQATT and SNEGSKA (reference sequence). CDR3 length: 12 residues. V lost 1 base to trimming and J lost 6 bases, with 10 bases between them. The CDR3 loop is CSARVGVTEQYF. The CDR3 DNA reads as TGCAGTGCTAGAGTTGGGGTGACCGAGCAGTACTTC.

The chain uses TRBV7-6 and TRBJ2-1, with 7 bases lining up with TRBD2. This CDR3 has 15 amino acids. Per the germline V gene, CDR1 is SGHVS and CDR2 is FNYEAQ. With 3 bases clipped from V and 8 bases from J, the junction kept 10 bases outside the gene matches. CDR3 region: CASSFRTAGDDEQFF. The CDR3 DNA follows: TGTGCCAGCAGCTTCCGGACTGCGGGAGACGATGAGCAGTTCTTC. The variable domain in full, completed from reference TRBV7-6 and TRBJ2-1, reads GAGVSQSPRYKVTKRGQDVALRCDPISGHVSLYWYRQALGQGPEFLTYFNYEAQQDKSGLPNDRFSAERPEGSISTLTIQRTEQRDSAMYRCASSFRTAGDDEQFFGPGTRLTVL.

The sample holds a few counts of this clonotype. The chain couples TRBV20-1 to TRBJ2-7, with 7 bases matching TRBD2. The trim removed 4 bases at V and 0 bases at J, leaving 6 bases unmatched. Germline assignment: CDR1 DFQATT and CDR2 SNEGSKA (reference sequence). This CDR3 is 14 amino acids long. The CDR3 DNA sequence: TGCAGTGCTACCCCTAGCGGCAGCTCCTACGAGCAGTACTTC. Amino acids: CSATPSGSSYEQYF.

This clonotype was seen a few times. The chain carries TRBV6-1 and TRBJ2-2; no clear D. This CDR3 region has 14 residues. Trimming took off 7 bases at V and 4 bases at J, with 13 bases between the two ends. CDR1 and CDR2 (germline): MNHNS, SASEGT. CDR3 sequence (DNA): TGTGCCAGCACTCCCCCTTGGGGCACCGGGGAGCTGTTTTTT. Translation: CASTPPWGTGELFF.

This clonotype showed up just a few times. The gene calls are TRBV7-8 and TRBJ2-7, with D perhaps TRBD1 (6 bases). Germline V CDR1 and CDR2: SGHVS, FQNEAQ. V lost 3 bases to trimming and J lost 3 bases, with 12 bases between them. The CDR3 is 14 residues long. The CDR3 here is CASSLEQGYYEQYF. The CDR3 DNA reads TGTGCCAGCAGCTTGGAACAGGGATACTACGAGCAGTACTTC.

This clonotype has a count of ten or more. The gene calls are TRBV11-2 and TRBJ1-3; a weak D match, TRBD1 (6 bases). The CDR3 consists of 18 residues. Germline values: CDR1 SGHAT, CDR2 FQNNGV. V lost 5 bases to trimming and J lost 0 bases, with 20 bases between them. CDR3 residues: CASSLYRVSSDSGNTIYF. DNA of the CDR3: TGTGCCAGCAGCCTCTACAGGGTATCGTCGGACTCTGGAAACACCATATATTTT.

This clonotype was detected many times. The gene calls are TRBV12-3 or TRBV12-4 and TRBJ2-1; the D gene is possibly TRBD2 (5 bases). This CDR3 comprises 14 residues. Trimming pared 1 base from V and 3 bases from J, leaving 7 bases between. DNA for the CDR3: TGTGCCAGCAGTTTAGACGACTACTACAATGAGCAGTTCTTC. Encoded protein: CASSLDDYYNEQFF.